This note documents a single TCR beta chain sequence. The antigen remains undetermined. They built TCR cDNA with 5'RACE template switching, a step that put in a universal primer site and UMIs. MiXCR, run by TCRdb on the 5' RACE reads, gives a single entry per CDR3 protein. The sample yields approximately 550,000 distinct CDR3 sequences, approximately 12% seen once. The data were obtained in a study of T cells after yellow fever vaccination. Overall study results and limits: Contaminants from the bulk population, in the form of abundant clonotypes, could be found in FACS-sorted repertoires. Some clonotypes, a small share, were shared between CD4 and CD8 compartments. Among primary-vaccination clones, most reappeared after the booster, at almost 98% for CD4 and around 90% for CD8.

CDR3 length: 15 residues. From germline, CDR1 is ENHRY and CDR2 SYGVKD. V was pared by 10 bases and J by 2 bases, with 9 bases of the junction left unmatched. The clonotype was recovered from a man aged 25 to 40 who received the YFV17D yellow fever vaccine. J is TRBJ2-2 and V is TRBV10-3; 8 bases agree with TRBD2. Here the sequenced sample was PBMCs, taken on the day of the yellow fever booster vaccination. In DNA form, the CDR3 reads TGTGCCAGTGGTAGCGGGGCGGGTAACACCGGGGAGCTGTTTTTT. Translated, it gives CASGSGAGNTGELFF.